What follows are 19 T cell receptor beta chains derived from one specimen sequenced in a study of blood T cell repertoires in COVID-19. Repertoires were generated with immunoSEQ multiplex PCR, while TCRdb's copy carries only in-frame clones and drops some. The table lists 300,000 to 350,000 clones, about nine tenths of them singletons. The sequenced material came from peripheral blood. The receptors stem from a man aged 18 to 30 with active or convalescent COVID-19.

This chain joins TRBV24-1 and TRBJ2-3; the match to TRBD1 covers 10 bases. CDR1 and CDR2 (germline): KGHDR, SFDVKD. The CDR3 sequence is 16 residues long. Trimming cost V 4 bases and J 4 bases; bases outside gene matches: 7. The CDR3 DNA follows: TGTGCCACCAGTGACCAGACAGGGGGCGACGCAGATACGCAGTATTTT. Residues: CATSDQTGGDADTQYF.

The chain uses TRBV3-1 (or the pseudogene TRBV3-2) and TRBJ2-1; no reliable D call. V was cut by 1 base and J by 5 bases, with 12 bases left in between. This CDR3 contains 15 residues. Per germline, CDR1 LGHDT and CDR2 YNNKEL (reference sequence). CDR3: CASSQVLLANNEQFF. CDR3 coding DNA: TGTGCCAGCAGCCAAGTTCTACTCGCAAACAATGAGCAGTTCTTC.

This chain joins TRBV6-6 and TRBJ1-5, with 7 bases that match TRBD1. This CDR3 comprises 13 residues. The V segment lost 6 bases and the J segment 6 bases; nucleotides outside the gene matches: 5. CDR1 and CDR2 from the germline V gene are MNHNY and SVGAGI (reference sequence). In nucleotides, the CDR3 is TGTGCCAGCAGAGGACAGGCCGGTCAGCCCCAGCATTTT. Residues: CASRGQAGQPQHF.

In this sample, this clone turned up a few times. V usage is TRBV12-3 or TRBV12-4 and J usage is TRBJ1-5; possibly TRBD1 for D (6 bases). The V and J ends lost 5 bases and 8 bases respectively, with 13 bases between them. The CDR3 length is 13 residues. CDR3 residues: CASSQQGFKPQHF. CDR3 coding DNA: TGTGCCAGCAGTCAACAGGGTTTTAAGCCCCAGCATTTT.

This clone was picked up one time. V usage is TRBV7-2 and J usage is TRBJ2-3, with TRBD1 as a possible D gene (5 bases). CDR3 length: 15 amino acids. The V gene's germline CDR1 is SGHTA and CDR2 FQGNSA. V was trimmed by 5 bases and J by 4 bases, leaving 16 bases between them. CDR3 DNA sequence: TGTGCCAGCAGCGTCACACGACTGACAGCAGATACGCAGTATTTT. Amino acid sequence: CASSVTRLTADTQYF. The full variable domain, completed using reference TRBV7-2 and TRBJ2-3, is GAGVSQSPSNKVTEKGKDVELRCDPISGHTALYWYRQSLGQGLEFLIYFQGNSAPDKSGLPSDRFSAERTGGSVSTLTIQRTQQEDSAVYLCASSVTRLTADTQYFGPGTRLTVL.

The chain is built from TRBV11-2 and TRBJ2-7; 8 nucleotides agree with TRBD1. Unmatched junction bases numbered 5, after V lost 0 bases and J lost 4 bases. The germline gives CDR1 SGHAT, CDR2 FQNNGV. The CDR3 runs to 15 residues. The CDR3 DNA reads TGTGCCAGCAGCTTAGAGTTCAGGGGGCAATACGAGCAGTACTTC. Translated: CASSLEFRGQYEQYF. Full variable domain (missing parts from reference TRBV11-2 and TRBJ2-7): EAGVAQSPRYKIIEKRQSVAFWCNPISGHATLYWYQQILGQGPKLLIQFQNNGVVDDSQLPKDRFSAERLKGVDSTLKIQPAKLEDSAVYLCASSLEFRGQYEQYFGPGTRLTVT.

The rearrangement links TRBV6-2 or TRBV6-3 to TRBJ2-3; TRBD1 aligns across 10 bases. CDR1 and CDR2 from the germline V gene are MNHEY and SVGEGT. The CDR3 is 17 amino acids. Losses at the gene ends were 4 bases for V and 4 bases for J; bases not matched to a gene: 11. The CDR3 is CASSWFLGQGFPDTQYF. The CDR3 DNA reads TGTGCCAGCAGTTGGTTCTTGGGACAGGGGTTTCCAGATACGCAGTATTTT.

The chain joins TRBV6-5 to TRBJ2-5, with D hard to call. The germline CDR1 and CDR2 sequences are MNHEY and SVGAGI. V lost 5 bases and J lost 5, with 9 bases in between. The CDR3 is 12 residues long. Written as DNA, the CDR3 is TGTGCCAGCAGTCCCGGAGCGGAGACCCAGTACTTC. Translation: CASSPGAETQYF.

The V and J genes are TRBV15 and TRBJ1-1; D call uncertain. Trimming cost V 5 bases and J 0 bases, with 7 bases left between them. The CDR3 length is 13 residues. Germline CDR1 and CDR2: LNHNV and YYDKDF (reference sequence). CDR3 loop: CATSRGLNTEAFF. DNA of the CDR3: TGTGCCACCAGCCGGGGATTGAACACTGAAGCTTTCTTT. Based on the CDR3 plus reference TRBV15 and TRBJ1-1, the full variable domain is DAMVIQNPRYQVTQFGKPVTLSCSQTLNHNVMYWYQQKSSQAPKLLFHYYDKDFNNEADTPDNFQSRRPNTSFCFLDIRSPGLGDTAMYLCATSRGLNTEAFFGQGTRLTVV.

V is TRBV5-1 and J is TRBJ1-1; maybe TRBD1 (5 bases). CDR3 size: 15 residues. Germline lookup yields CDR1 SGHRS and CDR2 YFSETQ. Deletions cut 4 bases from V and 1 base from J, with 14 bases between. CDR3: CASSPNGGENTEAFF. The CDR3 DNA reads TGCGCCAGCAGCCCCAATGGAGGGGAGAACACTGAAGCTTTCTTT.

A word on this clone: Other DNA sequences within the sample encode an identical CDR3. This chain connects TRBV9 to TRBJ1-1; possibly TRBD1 for D (5 bases). Germline V gene data show CDR1 as SGDLS and CDR2 as YYNGEE. The germline V and J ends were trimmed by 0 bases and 2 bases, with 8 bases remaining between them. The CDR3 runs 14 residues. CDR3 loop: CASSVGQPNTEAFF. The CDR3 bases are TGTGCCAGCAGCGTAGGACAGCCAAACACTGAAGCTTTCTTT.

This sequence joins TRBV24-1 and TRBJ2-7; D might be TRBD2 (6 bases). The V and J ends lost 2 bases and 3 bases respectively, with 7 bases between them. CDR1 KGHDR and CDR2 SFDVKD come from the germline V gene. This CDR3 has 13 residues. The CDR3 here is CATSDSGVYEQYF. The CDR3 coding sequence is TGTGCCACCAGTGATTCGGGAGTCTACGAGCAGTACTTC.

V gene TRBV12-3 or TRBV12-4 combines with J gene TRBJ2-3, with D possibly being TRBD2 (6 bases). The CDR3 has 13 residues. V was cut by 8 bases and J by 1 base, with 10 bases left in between. As DNA, the CDR3 is TGTGCCAGCGCTATAGCGGGCACAGATACGCAGTATTTT. This encodes CASAIAGTDTQYF.

This clone was recorded once. The V call is TRBV7-2, the J call TRBJ2-3; 8 positions match TRBD2. V was pared by 4 bases and J by 7 bases, with 13 bases of the junction left unmatched. CDR1 is SGHTA and CDR2 is FQGNSA in the germline V gene. The length of the CDR3 is 16 residues. This CDR3 reads CASSSTPGLVSHTQYF. In nucleotides, the CDR3 is TGTGCCAGCAGCTCAACGCCGGGACTAGTAAGCCATACGCAGTATTTT.

The V call is TRBV19, the J call TRBJ2-1; 11 bases map to TRBD2. V lost 6 bases to trimming and J lost 7 bases; unmatched junction nucleotides: 8. This CDR3 is 15 amino acids long. Germline V gene sequence: CDR1 LNHDA, CDR2 SQIVND (reference sequence). The chain's CDR3 is CASRLLAGGSNEQFF. DNA for the CDR3: TGTGCCAGTAGACTTCTAGCGGGGGGTAGTAATGAGCAGTTCTTC.

The chain uses TRBV9 and TRBJ2-7; TRBD1 aligns across 7 bases. From germline, CDR1 is SGDLS and CDR2 YYNGEE. Trimming removed 3 bases from V and 1 base from J; junction bases left unmatched: 7. CDR3 length equals 15 residues. CDR3 in DNA: TGTGCCAGCAGCGGACAGGGTGGGATTTCCTACGAGCAGTACTTC. Its translation is CASSGQGGISYEQYF.

The chain links TRBV4-3 to TRBJ2-2; 7 bases are shared with TRBD2. The CDR3 spans 15 residues. Losses at the gene ends were 4 bases for V and 6 bases for J; bases not matched to a gene: 8. The V gene's germline CDR1 is LGHNA and CDR2 YSLEER. The CDR3 sequence is CASSLGGVASGELFF. CDR3 coding DNA: TGCGCCAGCAGCCTTGGGGGGGTAGCTTCCGGGGAGCTGTTTTTT.

This clone was seen only a few times. The chain carries TRBV7-7 and TRBJ2-2; D not certain. This CDR3 comprises 13 residues. Germline-derived CDR1 and CDR2 are SSHAT and FNYEAQ (reference sequence). The V end was cut by 1 base, the J end by 6 bases, with 6 bases between. The CDR3 spells CASSLVFAGELFF. The CDR3 nucleotides read TGTGCCAGCAGCTTAGTTTTCGCCGGGGAGCTGTTTTTT. Full variable domain (missing parts from reference TRBV7-7 and TRBJ2-2): GAGVSQSPRYKVTKRGQDVTLRCDPISSHATLYWYQQALGQGPEFLTYFNYEAQPDKSGLPSDRFSAERPEGSISTLTIQRTEQRDSAMYRCASSLVFAGELFFGEGSRLTVL.

This clone showed up just once. The chain links TRBV7-8 to TRBJ2-7, with 9 bases that match TRBD2. The ends lost 6 bases at V and 4 bases at J; junction bases unmatched: 7. CDR1 is SGHVS and CDR2 is FQNEAQ in the germline V gene. This CDR3 contains 14 residues. The CDR3 DNA reads as TGTGCCAGCAGTTGGACTAGCGTCGATTACGAGCAGTACTTC. Its translation: CASSWTSVDYEQYF.